This TCR beta chain comes out of a study of T cell responses to AZD1222 COVID-19 vaccine. General study points: Clonal diversity may have been underestimated, and the donors were mostly white British, with more females than males. The study sampled repertoires only after the peak T cell response.

Remarks on this clone: The target antigen is unknown.

Sequencing was performed with immunoSEQ multiplex PCR; in TCRdb, only in-frame clones are kept and a portion is missing. The sample yields 150,000 to 200,000 clones, 85% to 95% seen once. V was shortened by 4 bases and J by 4 bases, with 13 bases between the two germline ends. The CDR3 is made up of 14 amino acids. Germline V lookup: CDR1 SNHLY, CDR2 FYNNEI. The rearrangement joins TRBV2 to TRBJ1-1, with D perhaps matching TRBD1 (6 bases). The sample in question was peripheral blood, obtained on day 0 of AZD1222 vaccination. The receptor comes from an adult in good health. CDR3 coding DNA: TGTGCCAGCAGTGGTGTGGGGGCCGGCACTGAAGCTTTCTTT. This encodes CASSGVGAGTEAFF.